These 29 T cell receptor beta chains were all obtained from the same sample, sequenced in a study of T cells in Graves' hyperthyroidism and ophthalmopathy. Amplification yielded TCR beta CDR3 regions, with RNA transcripts as the source. First-round RT-PCR targeting the TCR CDR3 was performed with the HTBI primer set. TCRdb called the multiplex PCR reads again in MiXCR, with one record for every CDR3 protein. The sample records about 520,000 distinct CDR3 sequences, 20% being singletons. The sequenced sample consisted of blood. The receptors were sampled from a man younger than 35 with Graves' hyperthyroidism.

This clonotype occurred a few times. Given a much more abundant clone one base away, this may be a read error. The rearrangement joins TRBV6-1 to TRBJ1-2; D is ambiguous. The CDR3 is 10 amino acids. In germline, CDR1 is MNHNS, CDR2 SASEGT. Deletions cut 8 bases from V and 3 bases from J, with 4 bases between. The CDR3 spells CASGDYGYTF. CDR3 bases: TGTGCCAGCGGAGACTATGGCTACACCTTC.

This clonotype was seen ten or more times. The V gene is TRBV27, the J gene TRBJ2-7; D call uncertain. The germline V gene encodes CDR1 MNHEY and CDR2 SMNVEV (reference sequence). The CDR3 sequence is 13 residues long. V shed 3 bases and J shed 3 bases, with 9 bases lying between them. CDR3 in DNA: TGTGCCAGCAGTTTTAGCCGAGACTACGAGCAGTACTTC. Translating it yields CASSFSRDYEQYF.

This clonotype came up many times. The genes are TRBV6-4 and TRBJ1-3; weak D call: TRBD1 (5 bases). Deletions cut 8 bases from V and 2 bases from J, with 10 bases between. In germline, CDR1 is MRHNA, CDR2 SNTAGT. The CDR3 runs 13 residues. DNA of the CDR3: TGTGCCAGCGCCAGGGAGGCTGGAAACACCATATATTTT. It is translated as CASAREAGNTIYF.

This clonotype was recorded at least ten times. The chain carries TRBV7-2 and TRBJ2-2; D might be TRBD1 (5 bases). Trimming left V 11 bases short and J 6 bases short, with 10 bases between. Germline CDR1 reads SGHTA; CDR2 reads FQGNSA. The CDR3 length is 11 residues. CDR3 protein: CASQGAGELFF. As DNA, the CDR3 is TGTGCCTCCCAAGGGGCCGGGGAGCTGTTTTTT.

The gene calls are TRBV2 and TRBJ1-5, with a weak D call TRBD1 (5 bases). Trimming took off 5 bases at V and 2 bases at J, with 10 bases between the two ends. The CDR3 has 14 amino acids. Per germline, CDR1 SNHLY and CDR2 FYNNEI. The CDR3 protein is CASSPREGNQPQHF. In DNA, the CDR3 is TGTGCCAGCAGTCCCAGGGAAGGCAATCAGCCCCAGCATTTT.

This clonotype was picked up a small number of times. The chain combines TRBV5-1 with TRBJ1-1; D is possibly TRBD1 (5 bases). Trimming took off 0 bases at V and 5 bases at J, with 8 bases between the two ends. Germline-derived CDR1 and CDR2 are SGHRS and YFSETQ. The CDR3 runs to 13 residues. The CDR3 spells CASSLDGATEAFF. Here the CDR3 DNA reads TGCGCCAGCAGCTTGGATGGGGCAACTGAAGCTTTCTTT.

This clonotype came up a few times. One base away lies a much larger clone, so this may be a sequencing read error. This CDR3 is missing its conserved last phenylalanine or tryptophan, likely due to a read error. The chain combines TRBV2 with TRBJ2-7; no clear D. Germline CDR1 reads SNHLY; CDR2 reads FYNNEI. The CDR3 is 12 amino acids. V was trimmed by 5 bases and J by 6 bases, leaving 11 bases between them. CDR3 loop: CASSRSRLEQYL. The CDR3, as DNA: TGTGCCAGCAGTCGCTCTCGCCTCGAGCAGTACCTC.

V is TRBV7-9 and J is TRBJ2-5; a possible D gene is TRBD2 (5 bases). The CDR3 loop spans 14 amino acids. Germline V gene lookup returns CDR1 SEHNR and CDR2 FQNEAQ (reference sequence). The V end was cut by 2 bases, the J end by 2 bases, with 9 bases between. The CDR3 DNA follows: TGTGCCAGCAGCTTATACGAGGGTCAAGAGACCCAGTACTTC. This sequence encodes CASSLYEGQETQYF.

This clonotype was seen only a few times. The chain carries TRBV7-8 and TRBJ2-5; 11 bases line up with TRBD2. V lost 2 bases to trimming and J lost 5 bases; unmatched junction nucleotides: 10. The V gene's germline CDR1 is SGHVS and CDR2 FQNEAQ. The CDR3 loop spans 17 amino acids. The CDR3 sequence is CASSLTPSGGRRETQYF. The CDR3 nucleotides are TGTGCCAGCAGCTTAACCCCTAGCGGGGGGCGCCGGGAGACCCAGTACTTC.

The V and J genes are TRBV11-2 and TRBJ2-2; no reliable D call. The V end lost 5 bases, the J end lost 6 bases, and 22 bases lay between the germline ends. The CDR3 has 17 amino acids. From germline, CDR1 is SGHAT and CDR2 FQNNGV. CDR3 DNA sequence: TGTGCCAGCAGCCCCCTTCTCGGACCCAATCTGCCCGGGGAGCTGTTTTTT. It yields the protein CASSPLLGPNLPGELFF.

This clonotype was recorded at least ten times. V gene TRBV12-3 or TRBV12-4 combines with J gene TRBJ1-1; TRBD1 matches 7 bases. Trimming took 5 bases from V and 0 from J; bases not matched to a gene: 9. The CDR3 length is 16 residues. The CDR3 bases are TGTGCCAGCAGTCCCCCGGGGACAGTAATGAACACTGAAGCTTTCTTT. It yields the protein CASSPPGTVMNTEAFF.

The chain recombines TRBV7-2 with TRBJ2-5; D perhaps matches TRBD1 (6 bases). This CDR3 is 13 amino acids long. Trimming took 5 bases from V and 4 from J, leaving 11 bases between them. Germline V gene lookup returns CDR1 SGHTA and CDR2 FQGNSA. This CDR3 is CASSRRGTETQYF. In nucleotides, the CDR3 is TGTGCCAGCAGCCGCAGGGGAACAGAGACCCAGTACTTC. Complete variable domain (other parts from reference TRBV7-2 and TRBJ2-5): GAGVSQSPSNKVTEKGKDVELRCDPISGHTALYWYRQSLGQGLEFLIYFQGNSAPDKSGLPSDRFSAERTGGSVSTLTIQRTQQEDSAVYLCASSRRGTETQYFGPGTRLLVL.

As for this clonotype: A much larger clone sits a single nucleotide away, making a read error possible. The conserved phenylalanine or tryptophan normally closing the CDR3 is absent here, so this likely arose from a read error. This chain joins TRBV29-1 and TRBJ1-1; a weak D match, TRBD1 (5 bases). V lost 7 bases and J lost 4, with 10 bases in between. The germline V gene encodes CDR1 SQVTM and CDR2 ANQGSEA. The CDR3 is 11 amino acids. CDR3 nucleotides: TGCAGCGCCCAGGGAGGCACTGAAGCTTTCGTT. Protein product: CSAQGGTEAFV.

This clonotype was seen repeatedly, ten times or more. The V and J genes are TRBV24-1 and TRBJ2-7, with D hard to call. The CDR3 runs 12 residues. V lost 8 bases, J lost 3 bases, and 10 bases lay in between. Germline V gives CDR1 KGHDR, CDR2 SFDVKD. The CDR3 sequence: CATTGSDYEQYF. In DNA form, the CDR3 reads TGTGCCACCACGGGCAGTGACTACGAGCAGTACTTC.

This clonotype was counted only a few times. V usage is TRBV11-2 and J usage is TRBJ2-2; maybe TRBD1 (6 bases). The CDR3 length is 19 residues. Trimming pared 4 bases from V and 4 bases from J, leaving 25 bases between. Germline V gene lookup returns CDR1 SGHAT and CDR2 FQNNGV. CDR3 sequence (DNA): TGTGCCAGCAGCTACCGGCCCTTTTCAGGACAGAAGGTCACCGGGGAGCTGTTTTTT. It translates to CASSYRPFSGQKVTGELFF.

The gene calls are TRBV3-1 and TRBJ2-5; D call uncertain. The CDR3 totals 15 residues. V lost 4 bases and J 5 bases, leaving 17 bases between the germline ends. CDR1 and CDR2 from the germline V gene are LGHDT and YNNKEL (reference sequence). The CDR3 DNA reads TGTGCCAGCAGCCTAGGACGGACCCACCGGGAGACCCAGTACTTC. Its protein product is CASSLGRTHRETQYF.

This clonotype was detected many times. V is TRBV6-5 and J is TRBJ1-1, with D possibly being TRBD1 (6 bases). Germline CDR1 is MNHEY and CDR2 is SVGAGI. Trimming shortened V by 2 bases and J by 8 bases, and 9 bases separated the two germline ends. CDR3 size: 12 residues. The CDR3 reads CASSYPTGEAFF. Here the CDR3 DNA reads TGTGCCAGCAGTTACCCGACAGGCGAAGCTTTCTTT.

This clonotype was detected only a few times. This chain links TRBV12-3 or TRBV12-4 with TRBJ1-1, with D tentatively TRBD1 (5 bases). This CDR3 contains 16 residues. The germline V and J ends were trimmed by 3 bases and 3 bases, with 17 bases remaining between them. CDR3 sequence: CASSFGGPMIDTEAFF. The CDR3 DNA is TGTGCCAGCAGTTTCGGGGGTCCCATGATAGACACTGAAGCTTTCTTT.

This clonotype was recorded at least ten times. Mismatch with germline at one junction end may stem from a read error. This chain connects TRBV6-1 to TRBJ2-7; D gene unclear. This CDR3 has 8 residues. Germline V gene sequence: CDR1 MNHNS, CDR2 SASEGT. CDR3 DNA sequence: TGTGCCAGCAGTTACGAAAGCTTC. The encoded protein is CASSYESF.

This sequence joins TRBV19 and TRBJ1-5; D not certain. Trimming took 10 bases from V and 7 from J, leaving 11 bases between them. CDR3 size: 11 residues. Germline CDR1 reads LNHDA; CDR2 reads SQIVND (reference sequence). As DNA, the CDR3 is TGTGCCACAACCGAGGGACAGCCCCAGCATTTT. As protein: CATTEGQPQHF.

This clonotype was recorded many times. The chain is built from TRBV12-3 or TRBV12-4 and TRBJ1-2; D may be TRBD1 (6 bases). The ends were cut back, 7 bases at V and 6 bases at J, with 24 bases in the middle. The CDR3 runs 16 residues. CDR3 amino acids: CASTKRGSNALDGYTF. CDR3 nucleotide sequence: TGTGCCAGCACCAAAAGGGGGTCGAACGCCTTGGATGGCTACACCTTC.

The genes are TRBV13 and TRBJ2-7, with 10 nucleotides matching TRBD1. CDR3 length: 16 residues. In germline, CDR1 is PRHDT, CDR2 FYEKMQ (reference sequence). V was clipped by 5 bases and J by 5 bases; unmatched bases: 12. CDR3 in amino acids: CASSPPRDRGNHEQYF. The CDR3, as DNA: TGTGCCAGCAGCCCTCCCCGGGACAGGGGAAATCACGAGCAGTACTTC.

The table lists this clonotype with a few counts. The V and J genes are TRBV6-4 and TRBJ2-5, with 7 bases that match TRBD2. This CDR3 is built from 15 residues. V trimming: 5 bases; J trimming: 2 bases; junction bases outside the gene matches: 8. The V gene's germline CDR1 is MRHNA and CDR2 SNTAGT. In DNA form, the CDR3 reads TGTGCCAGCAGTTCCCCCCGGACTAGTCAAGAGACCCAGTACTTC. It specifies CASSSPRTSQETQYF.

The table lists this clonotype with many counts. The chain joins TRBV27 to TRBJ2-7; D gene ambiguous. The germline V and J ends were trimmed by 5 bases and 1 base, with 18 bases remaining between them. The V gene's germline CDR1 is MNHEY and CDR2 SMNVEV (reference sequence). The CDR3 spans 16 residues. In DNA form, the CDR3 reads TGTGCCAGCAGTCCCTCCCTCCTACCCAGATCCTACGAGCAGTACTTC. Encoded protein: CASSPSLLPRSYEQYF.

This clonotype came up many times. This chain connects TRBV28 to TRBJ2-5; D possibly corresponds to TRBD2 (6 bases). From germline, CDR1 is MDHEN and CDR2 SYDVKM. The CDR3 length is 13 residues. V lost 5 bases to trimming and J lost 7 bases, with 14 bases between them. The CDR3 region has the DNA TGTGCCAGCAGTCGGCGGGGAGATTGGACCCAGTACTTC. Its translation is CASSRRGDWTQYF.

This clonotype was detected many times. This chain joins TRBV6-1 and TRBJ1-2; tentatively, D is TRBD1 (6 bases). Trimming took 5 bases from V and 8 from J, leaving 21 bases between them. Germline CDR1 is MNHNS and CDR2 is SASEGT. The CDR3 has 15 residues. The chain's CDR3 is CASSPSSEGGRGYTF. CDR3 DNA: TGTGCCAGCAGTCCCTCCTCGGAGGGGGGCCGGGGCTACACCTTC.

This clonotype was recorded many times. Just one base apart from a much larger clone, this may be a read error. CDR3 bases: TGTGCCAGCAGTGGCAGGGAGTATGGCTACGCCTTC. This gives the protein CASSGREYGYAF. J is TRBJ1-2 and V is TRBV6-1, with D perhaps TRBD1 (5 bases). The CDR3 runs to 12 residues. CDR1 is MNHNS and CDR2 is SASEGT in the germline V gene.

The rearrangement joins TRBV6-2 or TRBV6-3 to TRBJ1-1, with TRBD1 as a possible D gene (5 bases). The V end lost 2 bases, the J end lost 0 bases, and 16 bases lay between the germline ends. The CDR3 has 17 residues. In germline, CDR1 is MNHEY, CDR2 SVGEGT. The CDR3 protein is CASSYPLFDRMNTEAFF. In DNA, the CDR3 is TGTGCCAGCAGTTACCCGCTTTTCGACAGAATGAACACTGAAGCTTTCTTT.

The sample holds a few counts of this clonotype. The chain employs TRBV7-2 and TRBJ2-7, with TRBD2 matching 12 bases. V shed 3 bases and J 6 bases; nucleotides not matched to a gene: 6. Germline CDR1 and CDR2: SGHTA and FQGNSA. This CDR3 is built from 15 residues. The CDR3: CASSFLAGGPSEQYF. CDR3 in DNA: TGTGCCAGCAGCTTCCTAGCGGGGGGGCCCTCCGAGCAGTACTTC. Based on the CDR3 plus reference TRBV7-2 and TRBJ2-7, the full variable domain is GAGVSQSPSNKVTEKGKDVELRCDPISGHTALYWYRQSLGQGLEFLIYFQGNSAPDKSGLPSDRFSAERTGGSVSTLTIQRTQQEDSAVYLCASSFLAGGPSEQYFGPGTRLTVT.